The 13 T cell receptor beta chains reported below all come from one sample, sequenced in a study of shared T cell receptors in the human thymus. Profiled with immunoSEQ multiplex PCR; TCRdb holds only in-frame clones, not every one. The profile shows hundreds of thousands of clones, approximately 90% of them singletons. The sample was also reused in another study, on human thymus T cells.

Sequencing was carried out using thymocytes. All receptors come from a boy under two years old with a congenital heart defect.

V usage is TRBV29-1 and J usage is TRBJ1-4, with TRBD1 matching 8 bases. This CDR3 contains 14 residues. The V and J ends lost 5 bases and 3 bases, in that order; junction bases with no gene match: 5. Per germline, CDR1 SQVTM and CDR2 ANQGSEA. CDR3 sequence: CSVLPDRANEKLFF. The CDR3 nucleotides read TGCAGCGTTCTTCCGGACAGGGCTAATGAAAAACTGTTTTTT.

This clone occurred once. The genes are TRBV5-6 and TRBJ1-2, with 11 positions matching TRBD1. CDR3 length: 14 amino acids. Germline V gene data show CDR1 as SGHDT and CDR2 as YYEEEE. V was pared by 2 bases and J by 5 bases, with 2 bases of the junction left unmatched. The CDR3 nucleotides are TGTGCCAGCAGCTTAGGACAGGGGGCTTATGGCTACACCTTC. Translating it yields CASSLGQGAYGYTF.

This chain connects TRBV29-1 to TRBJ2-7; the D gene is possibly TRBD1 (6 bases). This CDR3 region has 13 residues. V lost 4 bases and J lost 2, with 12 bases in between. Germline V CDR1 and CDR2: SQVTM, ANQGSEA. For the CDR3, the DNA is TGCAGCGTTGGGTGGCAGGGGACCTACGAGCAGTACTTC. Translating it yields CSVGWQGTYEQYF.

This chain links TRBV6-5 with TRBJ2-1, with TRBD1 identical over 9 bases. The J segment lost 7 bases and the V segment lost 6 bases, leaving 10 bases of the junction unmatched. Looked up from germline, CDR1 is MNHEY and CDR2 is SVGAGI. This CDR3 spans 15 amino acids. The CDR3 bases are TGTGCCAGCAGCCACGGGGGACAGGGATCAAATGAGCAGTTCTTC. Translation gives CASSHGGQGSNEQFF.

The V and J genes are TRBV4-1 and TRBJ2-1; a weak D match, TRBD1 (5 bases). This CDR3 has 13 residues. Trimming stripped 4 bases from V and 14 bases from J, with 18 bases between. Looked up from germline, CDR1 is MGHRA and CDR2 is YSYEKL. As DNA, the CDR3 is TGCGCCAGCAGCCCTCAGGCAGCAGGGTGGGAGTTCTTC. This gives the protein CASSPQAAGWEFF.

This chain joins TRBV10-3 and TRBJ2-3; possibly TRBD2 for D (6 bases). The CDR3 runs to 14 residues. Per the germline V gene, CDR1 is ENHRY and CDR2 is SYGVKD. Trimming stripped 7 bases from V and 0 bases from J, with 11 bases between. CDR3 coding DNA: TGTGCCATCACCGGGACTCCTAGCACAGATACGCAGTATTTT. It encodes CAITGTPSTDTQYF.

The V and J genes are TRBV5-6 and TRBJ2-7; tentatively, D is TRBD1 (6 bases). V was clipped by 1 base and J by 2 bases, with 19 bases between them. CDR1 is SGHDT and CDR2 is YYEEEE in the germline V gene. There are 17 residues in the CDR3. In nucleotides, the CDR3 is TGTGCCAGCAGCTTGCTTTTGAACAACAGGGAAACCTACGAGCAGTACTTC. Protein sequence: CASSLLLNNRETYEQYF.

The chain recombines TRBV28 with TRBJ1-5; TRBD1 might be the D (5 bases). Germline V gives CDR1 MDHEN, CDR2 SYDVKM. This CDR3 comprises 15 residues. With 6 bases removed from V and 6 bases from J, the gap between germline ends came to 18 bases. CDR3 protein: CASSRPARGGQPQHF. Written as DNA, the CDR3 is TGTGCCAGCAGCCGACCAGCTAGGGGAGGTCAGCCCCAGCATTTT.

The chain joins TRBV30 to TRBJ2-1; TRBD1 is a possible D gene (5 bases). The CDR3 is made up of 11 amino acids. CDR1 is GTSNPN, CDR2 SVGIG, per germline (reference sequence). Trimming took 3 bases from V and 8 from J, leaving 8 bases between them. The CDR3 DNA reads as TGTGCCTGGAGCCTCAGGGATGAGCAGTTCTTC. Amino acids: CAWSLRDEQFF. The full variable domain, completed using reference TRBV30 and TRBJ2-1, is SQTIHQWPATLVQPVGSPLSLECTVEGTSNPNLYWYRQAAGRGLQLLFYSVGIGQISSEVPQNLSASRPQDRQFILSSKKLLLSDSGFYLCAWSLRDEQFFGPGTRLTVL.

This clone was observed a few times. The chain recombines TRBV19 with TRBJ1-3; TRBD1 aligns across 8 bases. The CDR3 contains 17 residues. The V segment lost 5 bases and the J segment 2 bases; nucleotides outside the gene matches: 11. Germline values: CDR1 LNHDA, CDR2 SQIVND (reference sequence). The CDR3 coding sequence is TGTGCCAGTAGTTTCCGGAGACAGGGGCGGACTGGAAACACCATATATTTT. Protein product: CASSFRRQGRTGNTIYF.

This chain uses TRBV30 with TRBJ1-4; the match to TRBD1 covers 8 bases. J was trimmed by 8 bases and V by 5 bases; bases with no gene match: 16. The CDR3 sequence is 16 residues long. Germline CDR1 reads GTSNPN; CDR2 reads SVGIG (reference sequence). CDR3: CAWGPRPGQGIEKLFF. CDR3 DNA: TGTGCCTGGGGTCCACGACCCGGACAGGGCATAGAAAAACTGTTTTTT.

The chain has TRBV6-6 and TRBJ1-1, with D possibly matching TRBD1 (5 bases). Germline V gene lookup returns CDR1 MNHNY and CDR2 SVGAGI (reference sequence). Trimming removed 4 bases at V and 5 bases at J, with 11 bases between. This CDR3 is 13 amino acids long. The CDR3 sequence is CASSWGQTTEAFF. CDR3 DNA sequence: TGTGCCAGCAGTTGGGGCCAGACAACTGAAGCTTTCTTT.

V usage is TRBV6-5 and J usage is TRBJ2-1; perhaps TRBD2 as D (6 bases). Germline V lookup: CDR1 MNHEY, CDR2 SVGAGI. This CDR3 region has 14 residues. Between the trimmed V and J ends, which lost 6 bases and 3 bases, there was a span of 12 bases. The CDR3 bases are TGTGCCAGCAGACCCTCGGAGGGCTACAATGAGCAGTTCTTC. It yields the protein CASRPSEGYNEQFF.